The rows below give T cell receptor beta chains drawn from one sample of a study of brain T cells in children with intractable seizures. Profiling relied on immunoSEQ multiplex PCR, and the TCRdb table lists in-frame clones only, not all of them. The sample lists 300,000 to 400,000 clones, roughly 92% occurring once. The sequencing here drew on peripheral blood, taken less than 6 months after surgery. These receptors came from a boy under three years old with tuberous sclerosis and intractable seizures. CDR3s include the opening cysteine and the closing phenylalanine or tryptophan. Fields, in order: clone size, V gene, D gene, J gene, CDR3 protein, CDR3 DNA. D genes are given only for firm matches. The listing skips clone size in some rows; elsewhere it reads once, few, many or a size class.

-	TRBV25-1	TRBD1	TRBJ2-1	CASSPRPDRARRDEQFF	TGTGCCAGCAGTCCGCGTCCGGACAGGGCCCGCCGCGATGAGCAGTTCTTC
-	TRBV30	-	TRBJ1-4	CAWSLNVNEKLFF	TGTGCCTGGAGTCTTAACGTTAATGAAAAACTGTTTTTT
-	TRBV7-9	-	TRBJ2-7	CASSLGISEQYF	TGTGCCAGCAGCTTAGGAATTTCCGAGCAGTACTTC
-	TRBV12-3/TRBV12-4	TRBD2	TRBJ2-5	CASNLSGSETQYF	TGTGCCAGCAACCTTAGCGGGAGTGAGACCCAGTACTTC
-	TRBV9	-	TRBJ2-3	CASSESSTDTQYF	TGTGCCAGCAGCGAATCTAGCACAGATACGCAGTATTTT
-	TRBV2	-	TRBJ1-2	CASSEQGRSGYGYTF	TGTGCCAGCAGTGAGCAGGGACGGTCAGGGTATGGCTACACCTTC
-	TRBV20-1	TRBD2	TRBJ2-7	CSASRDYIRGYDEQYF	TGCAGTGCTAGTAGGGACTACATACGGGGTTACGACGAGCAGTACTTC
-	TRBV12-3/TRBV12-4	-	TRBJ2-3	CASMLGDTQYF	TGTGCCAGCATGTTGGGCGATACGCAGTATTTT
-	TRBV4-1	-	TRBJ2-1	CASSQDLWHEQFF	TGCGCCAGCAGCCAAGATCTCTGGCATGAGCAGTTCTTC
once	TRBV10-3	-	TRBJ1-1	CAISDGGLGSTEAFF	TGTGCCATCAGTGATGGGGGGCTTGGTAGCACTGAAGCTTTCTTT
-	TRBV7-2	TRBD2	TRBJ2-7	CASSLRGGTAYEQYF	TGTGCCAGCAGCTTACGCGGGGGGACGGCCTACGAGCAGTACTTC
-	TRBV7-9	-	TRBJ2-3	CASSLGDRFTDTQYF	TGTGCCAGCAGCTTAGGGGACCGCTTCACAGATACGCAGTATTTT
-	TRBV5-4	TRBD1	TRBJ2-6	CASAQGAASGANVLTF	TGTGCCAGTGCACAGGGGGCTGCTTCAGGGGCCAACGTCCTGACTTTC
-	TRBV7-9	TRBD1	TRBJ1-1	CASSQGQGILRNTEAFF	TGTGCCAGCAGCCAGGGACAGGGGATACTCAGGAACACTGAAGCTTTCTTT
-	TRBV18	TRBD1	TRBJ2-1	CASSPTTGGNNEQFF	TGTGCCAGCTCACCAACGACAGGGGGCAATAATGAGCAGTTCTTC
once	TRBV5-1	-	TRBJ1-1	CASSHDRNTEAFF	TGCGCCAGCAGCCACGACAGGAACACTGAAGCTTTCTTT
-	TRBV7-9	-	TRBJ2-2	CASSPINTGELFF	TGTGCCAGCAGCCCGATTAACACCGGGGAGCTGTTTTTT
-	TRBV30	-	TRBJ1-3	CAWKGGERDTIYF	TGTGCCTGGAAGGGAGGAGAGAGGGACACCATATATTTT